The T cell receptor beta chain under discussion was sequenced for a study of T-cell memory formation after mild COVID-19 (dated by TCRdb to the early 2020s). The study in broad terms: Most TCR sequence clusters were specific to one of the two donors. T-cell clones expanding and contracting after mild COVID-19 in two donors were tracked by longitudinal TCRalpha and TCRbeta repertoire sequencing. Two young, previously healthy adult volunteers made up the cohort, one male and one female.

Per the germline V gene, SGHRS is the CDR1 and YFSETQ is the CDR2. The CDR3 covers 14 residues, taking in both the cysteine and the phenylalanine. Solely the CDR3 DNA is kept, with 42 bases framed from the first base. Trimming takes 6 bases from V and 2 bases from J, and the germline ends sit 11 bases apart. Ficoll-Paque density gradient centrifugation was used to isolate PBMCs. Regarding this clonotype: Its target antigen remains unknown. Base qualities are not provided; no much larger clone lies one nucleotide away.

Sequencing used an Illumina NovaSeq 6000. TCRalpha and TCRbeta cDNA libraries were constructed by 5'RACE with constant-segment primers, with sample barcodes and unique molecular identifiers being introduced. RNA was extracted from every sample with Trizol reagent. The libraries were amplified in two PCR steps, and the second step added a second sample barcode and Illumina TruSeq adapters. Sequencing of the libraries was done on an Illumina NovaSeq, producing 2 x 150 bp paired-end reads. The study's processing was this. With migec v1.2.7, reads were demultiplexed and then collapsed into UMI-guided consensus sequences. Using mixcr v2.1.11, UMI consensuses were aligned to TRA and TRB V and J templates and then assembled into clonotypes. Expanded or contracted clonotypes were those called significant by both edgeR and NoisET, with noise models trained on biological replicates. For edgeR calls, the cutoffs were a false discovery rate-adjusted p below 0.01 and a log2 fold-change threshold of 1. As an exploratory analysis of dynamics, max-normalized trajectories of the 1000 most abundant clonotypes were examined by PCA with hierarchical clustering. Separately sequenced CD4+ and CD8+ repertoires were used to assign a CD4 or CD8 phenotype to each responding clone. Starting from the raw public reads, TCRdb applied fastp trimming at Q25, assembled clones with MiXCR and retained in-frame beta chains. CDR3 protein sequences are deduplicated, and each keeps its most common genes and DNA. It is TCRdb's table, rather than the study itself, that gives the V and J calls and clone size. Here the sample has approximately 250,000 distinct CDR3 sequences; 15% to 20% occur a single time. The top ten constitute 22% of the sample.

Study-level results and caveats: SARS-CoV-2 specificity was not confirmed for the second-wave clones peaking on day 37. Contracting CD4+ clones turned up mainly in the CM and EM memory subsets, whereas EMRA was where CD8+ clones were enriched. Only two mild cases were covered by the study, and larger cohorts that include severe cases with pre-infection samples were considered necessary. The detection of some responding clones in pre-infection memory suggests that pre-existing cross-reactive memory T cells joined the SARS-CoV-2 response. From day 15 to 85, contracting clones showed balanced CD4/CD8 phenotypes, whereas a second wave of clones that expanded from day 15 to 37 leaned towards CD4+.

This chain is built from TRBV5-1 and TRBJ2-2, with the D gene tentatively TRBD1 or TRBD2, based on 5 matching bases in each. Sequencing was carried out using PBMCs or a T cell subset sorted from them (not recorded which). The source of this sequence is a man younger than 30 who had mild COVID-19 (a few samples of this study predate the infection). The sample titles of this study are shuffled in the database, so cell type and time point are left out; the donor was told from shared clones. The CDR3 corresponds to CASMRDQNTGELFF. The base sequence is TGCGCCAGCATGAGGGACCAAAACACCGGGGAGCTGTTTTTT.